This TCR beta chain was recovered during a study of cytomegalovirus exposure and HLA in healthy donors (TCRdb year 2017). In the study overall: An earlier analysis of several hundred of the donors reported about 290 Gb of sequence data and 117 million unique TCR beta sequences from 150 million to 200 million T cells. A later genetic analysis used genome-wide SNP genotypes for about 55% of the 666 donors, treating that subset as a discovery cohort. All discovery cohort repertoires had been generated on a single sequencing platform. The study aimed to test whether signatures of past pathogen exposure could be identified by cataloging public T cell receptors. Rather than drawing on any new phenotypic data, the later analysis identified candidate immune exposures from TCR beta sequences and the way those sequences occurred across donors. To predict cytomegalovirus infection status, the study combined high-throughput TCR immunosequencing, statistical association of individual TCRs with disease status, and machine learning. Of the 398 genotyped donors, 70% to 90% were placed in the genetic ancestry cluster associated with self-reported Caucasian donors. In a later analysis, previously published TCR beta repertoires from about 640 donors were re-analyzed and high-resolution HLA genotyping was added so that TCR occurrence patterns could be studied. Along with the approximately 650-subject first cohort, a separate validation cohort of over a hundred different subjects was used. An early release covering 550 to 700 HLA-typed donors comprised approximately 300 gigabases of sequencing data and about 90 million unique TCR sequences. To decide whether each TCR beta V gene segment behaved as functional or pseudogenic, an earlier analysis of nearly 600 of the donors relied on high-throughput TCR beta sequencing. Both class I and class II loci were covered by HLA typing, at four-digit resolution. Across about 370 genotyped donors of the cohort, an average of about 220,000 unique TCR beta nucleotide sequences per donor were sequenced, and approximately 17% of those sequences were non-productive. About five DR-DQ haplotypes were treated as single units for association and clustering because of strong linkage in the cohort. The T cell repertoires of roughly 660 subjects were profiled by immunosequencing and related to cytomegalovirus serostatus. Donor age, sex, ethnicity and CMV serostatus were compiled alongside the repertoire data. Typing coverage differed by locus: A, B, C, DRB1 and DQB1 were typed in roughly 620-630 donors, DQA1 in approximately 520, DPA1 in some 610, and DPB1 in 450 to 480.

The library was made by the immunoSEQ multiplex PCR assay. The multiplex PCR relied on a mix of 60 forward primers for TCR Vbeta segments and 13 reverse primers for TCR Jbeta segments. The CDR3 region of rearranged TCR beta genes was amplified from genomic DNA with a multiplex PCR assay. On the Illumina HiSeq System, the amplified TCR beta libraries were sequenced as 87-base-pair reads. The paper's processing steps were these. A later analysis tallied approximately 87 million unique TCR beta chains across the 666 repertoires, and approximately 11 million of those chains were shared by two or more donors. To remove PCR and sequencing errors, raw reads were error-corrected and collapsed into unique sequences using a nearest-neighbor algorithm that merged closely related sequences. Alignment of CDR3 sequences to IMGT reference sequences was used to assign V, D and J gene segments. For a sequence to be retained, a match of at least six nucleotides to both a V gene segment and a J gene segment was required. Rearrangements were called productive when the CDR3 lacked stop codons and stayed in frame with V and J; all others were non-productive. CDR3 was defined by IMGT convention, running from the second conserved V-encoded cysteine to the conserved J-encoded phenylalanine. The earlier analysis of 500 to 600 of the donors excluded sequences that lacked an unambiguous match to a single V gene segment. In an earlier analysis of around 600 of the donors, V segments were called functional above 56.7% productive rearrangements and were called segregating when the between-donor standard deviation exceeded 5%. To diagnose cytomegalovirus status from the catalog of TCR beta chain sequences, a statistical classification framework was built. V and J gene assignment, in a later analysis, came from comparing TCR nucleotide sequences with IMGT/GENE-DB human TR gene sequences. The TCRdist pipeline was used in a later analysis to assign CDR3 sequences and most-parsimonious VDJ recombination scenarios. In a later analysis, each TCR beta chain was defined by its CDR3 amino acid sequence together with its V-gene family, and reads lacking a unique V-gene family were excluded. To address suspected cross-contamination and a sequencing artifact, a later analysis removed some 620 highly shared, low-generation-probability nucleotide sequences. In a later analysis, a clonal expansion index for each public chain was calculated from normalized within-repertoire ranks of inferred template counts. In a later analysis, generation probabilities were computed with a VDJ recombination model fitted to out-of-frame rearrangements, and the resulting probabilities were checked against IGoR. In a later analysis, TCR-TCR, TCR-HLA and TCR-CMV co-occurrence was scored with hypergeometric tests, and a repertoire-size bias correction was applied to TCR pairs. A later analysis estimated false discovery rates by permuting HLA or CMV assignments 20 times. In a later analysis, co-occurring TCRs were grouped using DBSCAN, and TCRdist sequence similarity was added for clustering within HLA-allele-positive subsets. For co-occurrence clustering, repertoires with fewer than 30,000 or more than 120,000 public chains were excluded, along with several repertoires with anomalous nucleotide sharing. TCRdb carries this immuneACCESS record with in-frame sequences only. Its versions omit some clonotypes, under half of them owing to an unresolved V gene in the studies checked, with the rest unexplained. The V and J calls and clone size are taken from that table; D and trimming were inferred from the DNA. The sample table shows 140,000 to 150,000 clones, and about 70% are seen once. Of the sample, approximately 2.3% is held by the ten largest clones.

According to the germline V gene, CDR1 reads MDHEN and CDR2 reads SYDVKM. V is reduced by 7 bases and J by 5 bases, leaving a spacing of 12 bases between them. Measured from the cysteine to the phenylalanine, the CDR3 is 13 residues long. Of the read, only the CDR3 DNA is kept; its 39 bases are in frame from base 1. General conclusions and limits of the study: A further reported finding was that TCR beta sequences accurately predicted the HLA-A and HLA-B alleles for most subjects in the first cohort. Because some donors lacked HLA typing at each locus, the association tests relied only on the typed subset. Linkage disequilibrium might explain the correlated functional status among segregating V segments, but an unknown experimental factor could not be ruled out. In an earlier analysis of over 550 of the donors, most TCR beta V segments were observed in productive rearrangements about 87% or about 30% of the time, broadly matching IMGT annotations. The 87-base-pair reads could not distinguish some IMGT-functional V segments, including TRBV6-2 and TRBV6-3, so those segments were excluded. When HLA alleles, especially DR and DQ, strongly co-occurred, TCR associations were difficult to assign to individual alleles. The sequencing pipeline was judged likely to have produced a cluster of highly shared sequence variants as a technical artifact. The classifier was reported to diagnose cytomegalovirus status with high specificity and sensitivity in both the original cohort and the validation cohort. Sequencing depth was assumed to be roughly uniform across donors in the presence/absence analyses, though that assumption may not hold. The authors suggested that the approach could potentially be generalized to other disease states and immunological phenotypes. The study gave a list of 150 to 200 TCR beta chains associated with cytomegalovirus. In vitro tests confirmed that a few of the cytomegalovirus-associated TCR beta chains recognize cytomegalovirus antigens. A later analysis reported that several top co-occurrence clusters appeared linked to parvovirus B19, influenza, CMV and Epstein-Barr virus. The earlier analysis of approximately 540 of the donors excluded roughly 17 rarely observed V segments, including chromosome 9 orphons, because counts were too low. The cohort was sequenced for TCR beta chains only, and without alpha or paired-chain data the features that could be detected were limited. In a later analysis, HLA-associated TCR beta chains were found to be more clonally expanded and to have lower generation probabilities than equally common non-associated chains. A later genetic analysis associated a missense DCLRE1C variant with V-gene and J-gene trimming of TCR beta chains, and an independent cohort replicated the association. According to a later analysis, most CMV-associated TCR beta chains appeared to be HLA-restricted, and the HLA associations seemed to be driven largely by CMV exposure. In a later genetic analysis, fewer N-insertions in productive TCRs were reported among donors in an Asian-associated ancestry cluster than the approximately 710-donor mean. Most TCR sequences were observed very rarely across donors, whereas some public TCRs were present in many individuals. Specific HLA alleles were associated with around 18,000 TCR beta sequences at a false discovery rate of 0.05 in a later analysis. Immune exposure information for the cohort was limited to CMV serostatus. According to a later analysis, TCR association rates differed among HLA loci, with DRB1 alleles showing the most associated TCRs and HLA-C alleles showing the fewest.

In regard to this clone: The specificity of this receptor is unknown. There are no base qualities to consult, and no much larger clone falls within one base.

The cohort was made up of hundreds of healthy bone marrow donors. At the time of sampling, every cohort member was nominally healthy, though immune exposures that went unrecorded were likely present. The donor tested CMV seropositive and was one of the 289 seropositive cohort members. A peripheral blood sample was collected from each donor, and TCR beta sequencing was performed on peripheral blood mononuclear cells. The Qiagen DNeasy Blood Extraction Kit was used to extract genomic DNA from the blood cell samples. The chain is encoded by TRBV28 joined to TRBJ1-5, with a weak D call of TRBD1 (5 bases match). The receptor was derived from a woman aged 60-70 years in good health and CMV-seropositive. Sample: PBMCs. The bases are TGTGCCAGCAACCATGGGGGGTATCAGCCCCAGCATTTT. It translates as CASNHGGYQPQHF.